Listed below are T cell receptor beta chains from one sample, sequenced in a study of blood T cells in healthy people across ages. TCRdb ran MiXCR on the 5' RACE reads and lists one entry per CDR3 protein. The sample records 650,000 to 1,000,000 distinct CDR3 sequences, about 46% being singletons. Input material: blood. These receptors all come from an elderly man in good health. Each CDR3 is given with its conserved first and last residue. Fields, in order: J gene, D gene, V gene, clone size, CDR3 length, CDR3 protein, CDR3 DNA. The D gene is left open where the match is weak. Clone size is stated in some rows and not others, as once, few, many or a class when expanded.

TRBJ2-1,.,TRBV7-2,few,17,CASSVGTVVARNNEQFF,TGTGCCAGCAGCGTAGGGACCGTTGTAGCGAGAAACAATGAGCAGTTCTTC
TRBJ2-6,.,TRBV6-5,few,16,CASSYHTFSGANVLTF,TGTGCCAGCAGTTACCACACTTTCTCTGGGGCCAACGTCCTGACTTTC
TRBJ2-3,.,TRBV7-8,.,14,CASTLEEGRYTQYF,TGTGCCAGCACCCTAGAGGAGGGTCGGTATACGCAGTATTTT
TRBJ1-5,.,TRBV20-1,.,18,CSARDSLGLSHSNQPQHF,TGCAGTGCTAGAGATTCCCTTGGACTGAGCCATAGCAATCAGCCCCAGCATTTT
TRBJ2-7,.,TRBV20-1,many,14,CSARVVGGRHEQYF,TGCAGTGCTAGAGTTGTAGGGGGGCGCCACGAGCAGTACTTC
TRBJ1-6,.,TRBV5-5,few,13,CASSLDPNSPLHF,TGTGCCAGCAGCTTGGACCCGAATTCACCCCTCCACTTT
TRBJ2-7,.,TRBV20-1,many,13,CSARDPGLYEQYF,TGCAGTGCTAGAGATCCGGGACTTTACGAGCAGTACTTC
TRBJ2-7,.,TRBV10-3,.,14,CAISDSSGDNEQYF,TGTGCCATCAGTGATTCAAGCGGGGACAATGAGCAGTACTTC
TRBJ2-5,TRBD2,TRBV4-3,few,19,CASSQFIFSGTSGSNEQYF,TGCGCCAGCAGCCAATTCATCTTCTCGGGGACTAGCGGGAGTAATGAGCAGTACTTC
TRBJ2-5,.,TRBV11-2,.,14,CASSLVGDKETQYF,TGTGCCAGCAGCTTAGTGGGGGATAAAGAGACCCAGTACTTC
TRBJ2-1,.,TRBV20-1,few,14,CSARVAWIGDEQFF,TGCAGTGCTAGAGTAGCATGGATTGGCGATGAGCAGTTCTTC
TRBJ1-6,.,TRBV18,.,14,CASSQGRGDSPLHF,TGTGCCAGCTCACAGGGACGGGGGGACTCACCCCTCCACTTT
TRBJ2-3,TRBD2,TRBV24-1,many,17,CATSEPELAGVGDTQYF,TGTGCCACCAGTGAACCCGAGCTAGCGGGAGTGGGAGATACGCAGTATTTT
TRBJ2-3,.,TRBV27,few,15,CASSFTGVSTDTQYF,TGTGCCAGCAGTTTTACGGGGGTTAGCACAGATACGCAGTATTTT
TRBJ2-1,.,TRBV2,.,16,CASSDQGRGEYNEQFF,TGTGCCAGCAGTGACCAGGGGCGGGGAGAGTACAATGAGCAGTTCTTC
TRBJ2-7,TRBD1,TRBV28,few,15,CASSPHEDRSYEQYF,TGTGCCAGCAGTCCCCACGAGGACAGGTCCTACGAGCAGTACTTC
TRBJ2-1,.,TRBV29-1,.,16,CSVEQQEARLYNEQFF,TGCAGCGTTGAACAACAGGAAGCTCGATTGTACAATGAGCAGTTCTTC
TRBJ2-5,TRBD2,TRBV28,.,16,CASSTLRLAGEETQYF,TGTGCCAGCAGTACGTTACGACTAGCGGGAGAGGAGACCCAGTACTTC
TRBJ1-5,.,TRBV4-3,.,13,CASSQDHSQPQHF,TGCGCCAGCAGCCAAGATCACAGTCAGCCCCAGCATTTT
TRBJ2-7,TRBD1,TRBV5-1,.,16,CASSQPTRGPSYEQYF,TGCGCCAGCAGCCAACCCACGAGGGGGCCGTCCTACGAGCAGTACTTC
TRBJ2-4,TRBD1,TRBV28,.,14,CASRVQGGQNIQYF,TGTGCCAGCAGAGTACAGGGGGGACAAAACATTCAGTACTTC
TRBJ2-3,TRBD2,TRBV10-2,.,14,CASRDGTNTDTQYF,TGCGCCAGCAGGGACGGGACTAACACAGATACGCAGTATTTT
TRBJ2-1,TRBD1,TRBV29-1,.,12,CSAGTGQNEQFF,TGCAGCGCCGGGACAGGACAGAATGAGCAGTTCTTC
TRBJ2-1,TRBD2,TRBV14,few,21,CASSQIGWQGSRTSDYNEQFF,TGTGCCAGCAGCCAAATAGGCTGGCAGGGCTCAAGGACTAGTGACTACAATGAGCAGTTCTTC
TRBJ2-5,.,TRBV15,.,14,CAASRVGAQETQYF,TGTGCCGCCAGCAGAGTAGGGGCCCAAGAGACCCAGTACTTC
TRBJ2-7,.,TRBV5-1,few,15,CASSSIDREVYEQYF,TGCGCCAGCAGCTCAATCGACAGGGAGGTCTACGAGCAGTACTTC
TRBJ2-2,TRBD2,TRBV29-1,few,18,CSVEDGGSGRAHTGELFF,TGCAGCGTTGAAGACGGGGGTAGCGGGAGGGCCCACACCGGGGAGCTGTTTTTT
TRBJ2-7,.,TRBV20-1,.,15,CSAKGGQRPTYEQYF,TGCAGTGCTAAGGGGGGGCAGCGGCCGACCTACGAGCAGTACTTC
TRBJ2-5,TRBD2,TRBV20-1,.,14,CSAIASGSLNEQYF,TGCAGTGCTATCGCTAGCGGGAGTCTTAATGAGCAGTACTTC
TRBJ2-5,TRBD2,TRBV11-3,.,16,CASSTRGLAGAGEQYF,TGTGCCAGCAGCACAAGAGGCCTAGCGGGAGCGGGGGAGCAGTACTTC
TRBJ2-1,TRBD2,TRBV12-3/TRBV12-4,many,16,CASSRYSGTSYNEQFF,TGTGCCAGCAGCCGATATAGCGGGACCTCCTACAATGAGCAGTTCTTC
TRBJ1-1,.,TRBV21-1,.,22,CASSSKVERSGRGLGMNTEAFF,TGTGCCAGCAGCAGTAAAGTGGAACGGTCCGGTCGGGGGCTCGGGATGAACACTGAAGCTTTCTTT
TRBJ2-1,.,TRBV6-2/TRBV6-3,.,16,CASSYSKGLVDNEQFF,TGTGCCAGCAGTTACTCAAAAGGACTCGTCGACAATGAGCAGTTCTTC
TRBJ2-2,TRBD1,TRBV2,.,14,CASKGTGDTGELFF,TGTGCCAGCAAGGGGACAGGGGATACCGGGGAGCTGTTTTTT
TRBJ2-7,.,TRBV28,.,12,CASTVHSYEQYF,TGTGCCAGCACCGTTCACTCCTACGAGCAGTACTTC
TRBJ2-1,.,TRBV6-5,.,15,CASSYSAGEVDEQFF,TGTGCCAGCAGTTACTCGGCTGGGGAGGTCGATGAGCAGTTCTTC
TRBJ2-6,TRBD1,TRBV4-3,few,17,CASSQEQGTPGANVLTF,TGCGCCAGCAGCCAGGAACAGGGGACCCCTGGGGCCAACGTCCTGACTTTC
TRBJ2-7,.,TRBV3-1,.,13,CASSQDPSYEQYF,TGTGCCAGCAGCCAAGATCCCTCCTACGAGCAGTACTTC
TRBJ1-4,.,TRBV5-1,.,14,CASSLARNNEKLFF,TGCGCCAGCAGCCTCGCACGAAATAATGAAAAACTGTTTTTT
TRBJ2-1,TRBD1,TRBV5-6,.,15,CASSLRTGAYNEQFF,TGTGCCAGCAGCTTACGGACAGGGGCCTACAATGAGCAGTTCTTC